These 17 T cell receptor beta chains were all obtained from the same sample, sequenced in a study of shared clonotypes between healthy human individuals. The repertoire was sequenced with immunoSEQ multiplex PCR; TCRdb's copy has only in-frame clones and lacks some. There are 2 million to 2.5 million clones in the sample; 80% to 95% occur only once, and 0.35% to 0.45% lies in the top ten. The specimen was naive CD4+ T cells from PBMCs. As for subset: CD45RA+ positively selected. The receptors shown here come from a man aged 18 to 30 in good health. Some clones in this sample may be carry-over from other donors' samples.

This clone showed up just once. The sample has other DNA sequences that encode this CDR3 too. The V gene is TRBV7-9, the J gene TRBJ1-4; no reliable D call. Trimming pared 1 base from V and 8 bases from J, leaving 5 bases between. Germline-derived CDR1 and CDR2 are SEHNR and FQNEAQ (reference sequence). This CDR3 has 12 amino acids. This CDR3 is CASSLVPEKLFF. The CDR3 nucleotides are TGTGCCAGCAGCTTAGTTCCCGAAAAACTGTTTTTT.

The chain couples TRBV5-1 to TRBJ2-3; tentatively, D is TRBD2 (6 bases). This CDR3 has 14 amino acids. Germline V gene lookup returns CDR1 SGHRS and CDR2 YFSETQ. The V and J ends lost 4 bases and 6 bases respectively, with 15 bases between them. The CDR3 sequence: CASSPAGSADTQYF. Here the CDR3 DNA reads TGCGCCAGCAGCCCCGCCGGGAGTGCCGATACGCAGTATTTT.

The chain couples TRBV20-1 to TRBJ2-5; D not certain. Trimming pared 5 bases from V and 5 bases from J, leaving 9 bases between. From germline, CDR1 is DFQATT and CDR2 SNEGSKA (reference sequence). CDR3 length equals 11 residues. CDR3 DNA: TGCAGTGCTGTTAGTAAGGAGACCCAGTACTTC. Residues: CSAVSKETQYF.

The rearrangement joins TRBV29-1 to TRBJ2-7; TRBD1 might be the D (5 bases). The CDR3 extends over 15 amino acids. Germline-derived CDR1 and CDR2 are SQVTM and ANQGSEA. With 6 bases removed from V and 4 bases from J, the gap between germline ends came to 22 bases. CDR3 region: CSVGSVGPTRYEQYF. CDR3 nucleotides: TGCAGCGTCGGTTCGGTGGGGCCCACACGGTACGAGCAGTACTTC.

The chain employs TRBV7-7 and TRBJ2-1; perhaps TRBD1 as D (5 bases). The germline CDR1 and CDR2 sequences are SSHAT and FNYEAQ (reference sequence). The V and J ends lost 4 bases and 5 bases respectively, with 9 bases between them. This CDR3 is 13 amino acids long. The CDR3: CASSSDSHNEQFF. The CDR3 region has the DNA TGTGCCAGCAGCTCCGACAGCCACAATGAGCAGTTCTTC.

The chain recombines TRBV5-1 with TRBJ2-1, with D possibly being TRBD1 (6 bases). Trimming pared 4 bases from V and 9 bases from J, leaving 14 bases between. This CDR3 region has 13 residues. Germline-derived CDR1 and CDR2 are SGHRS and YFSETQ. The CDR3 region has the DNA TGCGCCAGCAGCCTGCCAGACAGGCTTGAGCAGTTCTTC. As protein: CASSLPDRLEQFF.

The chain couples TRBV5-1 to TRBJ2-3, with TRBD1 matching 8 bases. V was pared by 4 bases and J by 0 bases, with 7 bases of the junction left unmatched. The CDR3 has 16 amino acids. In germline, CDR1 is SGHRS, CDR2 YFSETQ. CDR3 sequence reads: CASSTMQGASTDTQYF. The CDR3 nucleotides read TGCGCCAGCAGCACCATGCAGGGGGCTAGCACAGATACGCAGTATTTT.

The chain couples TRBV19 to TRBJ1-5; maybe TRBD1 (5 bases). V lost 6 bases and J 6 bases, leaving 15 bases between the germline ends. The CDR3 consists of 14 residues. The germline V gene encodes CDR1 LNHDA and CDR2 SQIVND (reference sequence). The CDR3 region has the DNA TGTGCCAGTAGAATGGGGGGTAGGGGTCAGCCCCAGCATTTT. Its translation: CASRMGGRGQPQHF.

The chain joins TRBV10-3 to TRBJ1-2; 9 positions match TRBD1. This CDR3 has 13 amino acids. J lost 8 bases, V lost 7 bases, and 8 bases had no gene match. Germline V gene lookup returns CDR1 ENHRY and CDR2 SYGVKD. CDR3 bases: TGTGCCATCACCATTGGGACAGGGTACGGCTACACCTTC. This codes for CAITIGTGYGYTF.

The V and J genes are TRBV7-2 and TRBJ1-1, with D unclear. The V gene lost 1 base and the J gene lost 10 bases, with 13 bases spanning the gap. This CDR3 contains 13 residues. Germline V CDR1 and CDR2: SGHTA, FQGNSA. As DNA, the CDR3 is TGTGCCAGCAGCTTAGGTATGATGAGGCGAGCTTTCTTT. Its translation: CASSLGMMRRAFF. Full variable domain (missing parts from reference TRBV7-2 and TRBJ1-1): GAGVSQSPSNKVTEKGKDVELRCDPISGHTALYWYRQSLGQGLEFLIYFQGNSAPDKSGLPSDRFSAERTGGSVSTLTIQRTQQEDSAVYLCASSLGMMRRAFFGQGTRLTVV.

This clone was observed a single time. The V gene is TRBV5-1, the J gene TRBJ2-5; no clear D gene. V was cut by 5 bases and J by 0 bases, with 11 bases left in between. The germline V gene encodes CDR1 SGHRS and CDR2 YFSETQ. The CDR3 covers 14 residues. As DNA, the CDR3 is TGCGCCAGCAGGCCTCTACCAGACCAAGAGACCCAGTACTTC. Translated, it gives CASRPLPDQETQYF.

This chain uses TRBV7-9 with TRBJ2-7; D possibly corresponds to TRBD1 (5 bases). The germline V gene encodes CDR1 SEHNR and CDR2 FQNEAQ (reference sequence). Trimming cost V 5 bases and J 2 bases, with 19 bases left between them. The CDR3 runs to 16 residues. The CDR3 bases are TGTGCCAGCAGCCACGGGCGTTGGGGCAACCCCTACGAGCAGTACTTC. Translating gives CASSHGRWGNPYEQYF. The full variable domain, with the rest looked up from reference TRBV7-9 and TRBJ2-7, is DTGVSQNPRHKITKRGQNVTFRCDPISEHNRLYWYRQTLGQGPEFLTYFQNEAQLEKSRLLSDRFSAERPKGSFSTLEIQRTEQGDSAMYLCASSHGRWGNPYEQYFGPGTRLTVT.

The chain has TRBV11-2 and TRBJ2-7, with 10 positions matching TRBD1. Trimming removed 5 bases from V and 9 bases from J; junction bases left unmatched: 13. CDR1 and CDR2 (germline): SGHAT, FQNNGV. CDR3 length: 15 residues. The CDR3 region has the DNA TGTGCCAGCAGCGAGATTTCGGGACAGGGGCGAGGGCAGTACTTC. This codes for CASSEISGQGRGQYF.

The gene calls are TRBV19 and TRBJ1-2; D is ambiguous. V lost 1 base to trimming and J lost 1 base, with 7 bases between them. The CDR3 length is 14 residues. Germline V gives CDR1 LNHDA, CDR2 SQIVND (reference sequence). The CDR3 sequence is CASSIGPYNYGYTF. DNA of the CDR3: TGTGCCAGTAGTATAGGTCCCTATAACTATGGCTACACCTTC.

This clone came up a few times. Other nucleotide sequences in the sample specify the same CDR3. The chain couples TRBV10-1 to TRBJ1-1; D call uncertain. Trimming removed 0 bases at V and 0 bases at J, with 5 bases between. The CDR3 has 14 residues. The V gene's germline CDR1 is WNHNN and CDR2 SYGVQD (reference sequence). The CDR3 protein is CASSESGLNTEAFF. CDR3 coding DNA: TGCGCCAGCAGTGAGTCAGGGTTGAACACTGAAGCTTTCTTT.

The DNA of the CDR3 is TGTGCCAGCTCACCCCGCCCCTCCTCATACGAGCAGTACTTC. It yields the protein CASSPRPSSYEQYF. This rearrangement joins TRBV18 to TRBJ2-7; no firm D call. The V end lost 3 bases, the J end lost 4 bases, and 13 bases lay between the germline ends. Per the germline V gene, CDR1 is KGHSH and CDR2 is LQKENI. CDR3 length: 14 residues.

The CDR3 nucleotides are TGCGCCAGCAGCTTGGGGGACAACAAGCCCTACAATGAGCAGTTCTTC. This translates into CASSLGDNKPYNEQFF. This chain links TRBV5-1 with TRBJ2-1, with a weak D call TRBD1 (6 bases). CDR3 length: 16 residues. Deletions cut 0 bases from V and 2 bases from J, with 12 bases between. CDR1 is SGHRS, CDR2 YFSETQ, per germline. Drawing the rest from reference TRBV5-1 and TRBJ2-1, the complete variable domain is KAGVTQTPRYLIKTRGQQVTLSCSPISGHRSVSWYQQTPGQGLQFLFEYFSETQRNKGNFPGRFSGRQFSNSRSEMNVSTLELGDSALYLCASSLGDNKPYNEQFFGPGTRLTVL.